A single sample is the source of the 12 T cell receptor beta chains below, sequenced in a study of radiotherapy plus CTLA-4 blockade in lung cancer. Generated by immunoSEQ multiplex PCR, the TCRdb table keeps only in-frame clones and is missing some. This sample has 100,000 or so clones; about four fifths occur once, and the top ten carry roughly 15%. This material consisted of peripheral blood, taken from a patient treated with radiotherapy plus ipilimumab. These receptors were collected from a human donor with non-small cell lung cancer that progressed on radiotherapy plus ipilimumab.

This chain links TRBV21-1 with TRBJ2-7; the table calls TRBD1, which could not be checked here. TRBV21-1 is shown as a pseudogene. The CDR3 totals 15 residues. CDR3 sequence: CASSIWPKYSYEQYF. Written as DNA, the CDR3 is TGTGCCAGCAGCATTTGGCCGAAGTACTCCTACGAGCAGTACTTC.

The J gene is TRBJ1-2, the V gene TRBV5-6; 12 nucleotides match TRBD1. The germline gives CDR1 SGHDT, CDR2 YYEEEE. This CDR3 spans 13 amino acids. V lost 4 bases and J lost 10; bases outside the gene matches: 5. The CDR3: CASSRDRGLNYTF. The CDR3 coding sequence is TGTGCCAGCAGCAGGGACAGGGGGCTGAACTACACCTTC.

This sequence joins TRBV7-2 and TRBJ2-2; D not certain. V was clipped by 1 base and J by 0 bases, with 9 bases between them. In germline, CDR1 is SGHTA, CDR2 FQGNSA. The CDR3 consists of 16 residues. CDR3 bases: TGTGCCAGCAGCTTAGTGGCTATTTCGAACACCGGGGAGCTGTTTTTT. Translated, it gives CASSLVAISNTGELFF.

The rearrangement joins TRBV5-1 to TRBJ1-4; no definite D call. The CDR3 contains 14 residues. Germline-derived CDR1 and CDR2 are SGHRS and YFSETQ. Trimming took 1 base from V and 5 from J, leaving 9 bases between them. The CDR3 region has the DNA TGCGCCAGCAGCTTGTGGGGATTCAATGAAAAACTGTTTTTT. Translating gives CASSLWGFNEKLFF. Drawing the rest from reference TRBV5-1 and TRBJ1-4, the complete variable domain is KAGVTQTPRYLIKTRGQQVTLSCSPISGHRSVSWYQQTPGQGLQFLFEYFSETQRNKGNFPGRFSGRQFSNSRSEMNVSTLELGDSALYLCASSLWGFNEKLFFGSGTQLSVL.

J is TRBJ2-7 and V is TRBV30; TRBD1 agrees at 7 bases. Germline CDR1 and CDR2: GTSNPN and SVGIG (reference sequence). The CDR3 has 12 amino acids. J gave up 5 bases and V 4 bases, and 5 bases lay outside the gene matches. CDR3 bases: TGTGCCTGGAACAGGGGCCTAAACGAGCAGTACTTC. Residues: CAWNRGLNEQYF.

J is TRBJ1-3 and V is TRBV7-8, with D unresolved. Trimming pared 5 bases from V and 0 bases from J, leaving 20 bases between. The CDR3 is 18 residues long. Germline assignment: CDR1 SGHVS and CDR2 FQNEAQ. CDR3 nucleotides: TGTGCCAGCAGCCCCCGAGGGAACCCCAGCCTCTCTGGAAACACCATATATTTT. The encoded protein is CASSPRGNPSLSGNTIYF.

The CDR3 sequence is CASSQDMVHTEAFF. The DNA of the CDR3 is TGCGCCAGCAGCCAAGATATGGTTCACACTGAAGCTTTCTTT. This chain connects TRBV4-3 to TRBJ1-1, with D hard to call. CDR1 and CDR2 from the germline V gene are LGHNA and YSLEER. The CDR3 has 14 residues. The V end was cut by 0 bases, the J end by 3 bases, with 8 bases between.

A few counts support this clone. The V call is TRBV5-8, the J call TRBJ1-4; the match to TRBD1 covers 7 bases. Per the germline V gene, CDR1 is SGHTS and CDR2 is YDEGEE. V shed 0 bases and J 8 bases; nucleotides not matched to a gene: 4. The CDR3 spans 14 residues. CDR3 in DNA: TGTGCCAGCAGCTTGGGACAGGGTGGAGAAAAACTGTTTTTT. It is translated as CASSLGQGGEKLFF.

The CDR3 sequence: CASSEGTGDEQYF. The CDR3 DNA reads as TGTGCCAGCAGTGAAGGGACAGGGGACGAGCAGTACTTC. The chain is built from TRBV6-1 and TRBJ2-7, with 9 bases identical to TRBD1. The CDR3 has 13 amino acids. V lost 1 base to trimming and J lost 5 bases; unmatched junction nucleotides: 0. CDR1 is MNHNS, CDR2 SASEGT, per germline.

The gene calls are TRBV6-5 and TRBJ1-3, with D unclear. V was shortened by 6 bases and J by 0 bases, with 12 bases between the two germline ends. Germline CDR1 reads MNHEY; CDR2 reads SVGAGI. The CDR3 spans 15 residues. CDR3 loop: CASSSQRGSGNTIYF. The CDR3 DNA reads TGTGCCAGCAGCTCACAGAGAGGCTCTGGAAACACCATATATTTT.

The chain uses TRBV5-1 and TRBJ2-4, with D hard to call. CDR1 and CDR2 from the germline V gene are SGHRS and YFSETQ. The CDR3 is 15 residues long. Trimming removed 3 bases at V and 0 bases at J, with 10 bases between. The DNA of the CDR3 is TGCGCCAGCAGCTACGTACGTTTAGCCAAAAACATTCAGTACTTC. Encoded protein: CASSYVRLAKNIQYF.

The CDR3: CASSFRDRSFSEQYF. CDR3 in DNA: TGTGCCAGCAGCTTCCGGGACAGGAGTTTCTCTGAGCAGTACTTC. The J gene is TRBJ2-7, the V gene TRBV11-2; 8 positions agree with TRBD1. V lost 3 bases, J lost 7 bases, and 11 bases stayed unmatched. CDR1 is SGHAT, CDR2 FQNNGV, per germline. The CDR3 covers 15 residues.